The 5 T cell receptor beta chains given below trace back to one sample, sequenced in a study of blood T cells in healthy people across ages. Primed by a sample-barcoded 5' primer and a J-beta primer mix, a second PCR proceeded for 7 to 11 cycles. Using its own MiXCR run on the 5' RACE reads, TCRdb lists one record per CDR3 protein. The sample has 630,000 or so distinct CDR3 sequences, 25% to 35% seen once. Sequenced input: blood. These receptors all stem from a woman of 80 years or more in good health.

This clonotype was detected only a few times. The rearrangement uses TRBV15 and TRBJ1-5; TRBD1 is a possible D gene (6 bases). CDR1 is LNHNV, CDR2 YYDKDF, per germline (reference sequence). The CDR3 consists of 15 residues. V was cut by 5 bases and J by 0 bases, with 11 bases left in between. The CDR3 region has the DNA TGTGCCACCAGCGGACAGCTTTATAGCAATCAGCCCCAGCATTTT. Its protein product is CATSGQLYSNQPQHF.

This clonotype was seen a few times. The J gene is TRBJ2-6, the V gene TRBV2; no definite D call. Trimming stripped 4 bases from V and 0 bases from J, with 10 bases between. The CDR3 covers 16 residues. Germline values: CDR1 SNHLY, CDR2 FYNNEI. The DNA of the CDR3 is TGTGCCAGCAGTGGCCGGTCTTTCTCTGGGGCCAACGTCCTGACTTTC. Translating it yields CASSGRSFSGANVLTF.

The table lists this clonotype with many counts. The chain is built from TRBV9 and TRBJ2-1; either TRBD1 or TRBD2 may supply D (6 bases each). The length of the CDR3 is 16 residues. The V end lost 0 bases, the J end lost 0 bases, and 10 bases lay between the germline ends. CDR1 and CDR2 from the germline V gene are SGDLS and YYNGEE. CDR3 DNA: TGTGCCAGCAGCGTAGCAGGAGGGGGCTCCTACAATGAGCAGTTCTTC. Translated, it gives CASSVAGGGSYNEQFF.

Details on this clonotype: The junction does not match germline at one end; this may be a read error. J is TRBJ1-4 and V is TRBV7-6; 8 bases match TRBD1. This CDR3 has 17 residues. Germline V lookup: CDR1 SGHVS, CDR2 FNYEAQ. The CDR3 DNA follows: TGTGCCAGCAGCTTAGAGGTCGGGACAGGAGGGAATGAAAAACCGTTTTTT. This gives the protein CASSLEVGTGGNEKPFF. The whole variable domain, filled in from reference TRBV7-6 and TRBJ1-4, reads GAGVSQSPRYKVTKRGQDVALRCDPISGHVSLYWYRQALGQGPEFLTYFNYEAQQDKSGLPNDRFSAERPEGSISTLTIQRTEQRDSAMYRCASSLEVGTGGNEKPFFGSGTQLSVL.

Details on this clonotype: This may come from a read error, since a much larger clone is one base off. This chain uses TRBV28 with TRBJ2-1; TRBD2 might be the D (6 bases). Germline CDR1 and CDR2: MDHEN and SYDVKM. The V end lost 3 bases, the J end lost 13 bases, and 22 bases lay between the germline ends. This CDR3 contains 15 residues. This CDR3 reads CASSLAGTWGETQFF. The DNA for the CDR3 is TGTGCCAGCAGTTTGGCTGGGACGTGGGGGGAGACCCAGTTCTTC.